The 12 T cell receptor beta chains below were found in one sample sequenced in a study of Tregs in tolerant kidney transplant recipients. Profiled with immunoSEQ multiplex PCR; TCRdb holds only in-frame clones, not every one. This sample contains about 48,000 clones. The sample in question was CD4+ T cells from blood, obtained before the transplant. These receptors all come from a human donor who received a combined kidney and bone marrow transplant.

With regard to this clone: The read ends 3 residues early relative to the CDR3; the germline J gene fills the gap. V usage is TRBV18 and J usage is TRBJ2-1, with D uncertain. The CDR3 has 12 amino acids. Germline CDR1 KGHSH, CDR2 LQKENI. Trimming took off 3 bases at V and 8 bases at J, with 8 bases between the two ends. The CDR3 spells CASSPSRDEQFF. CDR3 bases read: TGTGCCAGCTCACCCAGTAGGGATGAG.

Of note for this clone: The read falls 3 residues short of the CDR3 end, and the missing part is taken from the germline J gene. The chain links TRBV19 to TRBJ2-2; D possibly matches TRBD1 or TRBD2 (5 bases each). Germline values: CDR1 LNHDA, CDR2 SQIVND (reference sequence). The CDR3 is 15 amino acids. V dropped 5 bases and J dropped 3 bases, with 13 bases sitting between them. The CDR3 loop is CASSGGAGYTGELFF. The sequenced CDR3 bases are TGTGCCAGTAGTGGAGGCGCAGGGTACACCGGGGAG.

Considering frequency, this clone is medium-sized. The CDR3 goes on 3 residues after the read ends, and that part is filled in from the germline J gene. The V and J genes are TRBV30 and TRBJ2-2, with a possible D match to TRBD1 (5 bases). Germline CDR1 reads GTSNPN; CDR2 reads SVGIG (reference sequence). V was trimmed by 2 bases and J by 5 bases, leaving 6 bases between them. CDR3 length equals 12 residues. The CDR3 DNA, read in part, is TGTGCCTGGAGTAGGGGTACCGGGGAG. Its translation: CAWSRGTGE. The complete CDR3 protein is CAWSRGTGELFF.

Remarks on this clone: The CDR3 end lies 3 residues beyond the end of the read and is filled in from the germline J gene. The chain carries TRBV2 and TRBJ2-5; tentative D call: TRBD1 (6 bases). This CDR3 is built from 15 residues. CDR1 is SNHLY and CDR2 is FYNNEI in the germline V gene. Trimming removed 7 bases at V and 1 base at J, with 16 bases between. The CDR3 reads CASTPQGTTQETQYF. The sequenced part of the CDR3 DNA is TGTGCCAGCACTCCCCAGGGGACAACCCAAGAGACC.

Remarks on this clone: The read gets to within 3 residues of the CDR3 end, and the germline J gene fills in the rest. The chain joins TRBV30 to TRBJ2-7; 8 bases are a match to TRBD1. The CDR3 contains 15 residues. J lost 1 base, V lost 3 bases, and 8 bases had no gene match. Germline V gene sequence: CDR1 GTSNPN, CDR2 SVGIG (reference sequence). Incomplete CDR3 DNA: TGTGCCTGGAGAGCTTCGTGGACAGGGTCCTACGAG. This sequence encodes CAWRASWTGSYE. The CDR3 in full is CAWRASWTGSYEQYF.

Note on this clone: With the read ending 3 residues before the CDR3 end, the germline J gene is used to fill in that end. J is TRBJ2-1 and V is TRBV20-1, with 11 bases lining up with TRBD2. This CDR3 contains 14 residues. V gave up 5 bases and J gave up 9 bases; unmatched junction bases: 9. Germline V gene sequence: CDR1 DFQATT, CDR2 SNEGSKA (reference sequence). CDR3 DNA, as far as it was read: TGCAGTGCTCCACTAGCGGGGGCTTTCCCTGAG. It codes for CSAPLAGAFPE. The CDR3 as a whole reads CSAPLAGAFPEQFF.

The CDR3 here is CASHWAVGGGNEQFF. The CDR3 DNA, read in part, is TGTGCCTCCCACTGGGCCGTTGGAGGAGGAAATGAG. The V call is TRBV2, the J call TRBJ2-1; tentatively, D is TRBD2 (5 bases). The read ends 3 residues before the CDR3 terminus; that terminus is restored from the germline J gene. The germline V and J ends were trimmed by 11 bases and 7 bases, with 24 bases remaining between them. CDR1 is SNHLY, CDR2 FYNNEI, per germline. This CDR3 is built from 15 residues.

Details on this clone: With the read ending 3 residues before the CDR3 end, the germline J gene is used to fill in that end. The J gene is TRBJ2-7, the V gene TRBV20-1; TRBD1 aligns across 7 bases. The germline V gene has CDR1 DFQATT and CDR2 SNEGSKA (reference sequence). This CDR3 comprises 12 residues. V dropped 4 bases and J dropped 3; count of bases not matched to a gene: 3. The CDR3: CSAKRQGYEQYF. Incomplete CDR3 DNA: TGCAGTGCTAAGCGACAGGGCTACGAG.

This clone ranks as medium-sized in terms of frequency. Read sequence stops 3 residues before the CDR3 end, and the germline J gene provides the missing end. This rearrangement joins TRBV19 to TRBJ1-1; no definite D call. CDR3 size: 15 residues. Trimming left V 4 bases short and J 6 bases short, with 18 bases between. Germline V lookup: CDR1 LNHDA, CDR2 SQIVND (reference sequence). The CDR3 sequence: CASSTSYDLGPEAFF. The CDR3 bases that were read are TGTGCCAGTAGTACCTCGTACGACCTGGGCCCTGAA.

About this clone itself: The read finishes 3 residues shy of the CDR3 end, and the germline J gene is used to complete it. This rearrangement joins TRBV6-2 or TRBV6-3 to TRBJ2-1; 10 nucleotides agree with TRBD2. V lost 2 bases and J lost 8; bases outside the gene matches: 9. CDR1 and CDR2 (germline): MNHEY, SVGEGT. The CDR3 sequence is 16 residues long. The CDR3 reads CASSYLRVAGGYEQFF. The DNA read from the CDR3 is TGTGCCAGCAGTTACCTCCGGGTAGCGGGAGGTTATGAG.

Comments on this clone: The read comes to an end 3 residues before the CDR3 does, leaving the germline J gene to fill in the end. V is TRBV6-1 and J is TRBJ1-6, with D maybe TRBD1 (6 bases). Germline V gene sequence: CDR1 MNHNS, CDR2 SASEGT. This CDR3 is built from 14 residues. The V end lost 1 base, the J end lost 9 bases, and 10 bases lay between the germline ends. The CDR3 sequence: CASSEGGPSSPLHF. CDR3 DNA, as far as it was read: TGTGCCAGCAGTGAAGGGGGGCCGAGTTCACCC.

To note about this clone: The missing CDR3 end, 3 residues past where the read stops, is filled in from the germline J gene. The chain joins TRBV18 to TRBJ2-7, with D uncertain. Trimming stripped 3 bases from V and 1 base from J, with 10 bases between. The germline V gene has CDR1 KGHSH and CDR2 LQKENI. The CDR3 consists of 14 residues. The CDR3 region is CASSPPGLSYEQYF. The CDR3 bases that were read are TGTGCCAGCTCACCGCCCGGGTTGTCCTACGAG.